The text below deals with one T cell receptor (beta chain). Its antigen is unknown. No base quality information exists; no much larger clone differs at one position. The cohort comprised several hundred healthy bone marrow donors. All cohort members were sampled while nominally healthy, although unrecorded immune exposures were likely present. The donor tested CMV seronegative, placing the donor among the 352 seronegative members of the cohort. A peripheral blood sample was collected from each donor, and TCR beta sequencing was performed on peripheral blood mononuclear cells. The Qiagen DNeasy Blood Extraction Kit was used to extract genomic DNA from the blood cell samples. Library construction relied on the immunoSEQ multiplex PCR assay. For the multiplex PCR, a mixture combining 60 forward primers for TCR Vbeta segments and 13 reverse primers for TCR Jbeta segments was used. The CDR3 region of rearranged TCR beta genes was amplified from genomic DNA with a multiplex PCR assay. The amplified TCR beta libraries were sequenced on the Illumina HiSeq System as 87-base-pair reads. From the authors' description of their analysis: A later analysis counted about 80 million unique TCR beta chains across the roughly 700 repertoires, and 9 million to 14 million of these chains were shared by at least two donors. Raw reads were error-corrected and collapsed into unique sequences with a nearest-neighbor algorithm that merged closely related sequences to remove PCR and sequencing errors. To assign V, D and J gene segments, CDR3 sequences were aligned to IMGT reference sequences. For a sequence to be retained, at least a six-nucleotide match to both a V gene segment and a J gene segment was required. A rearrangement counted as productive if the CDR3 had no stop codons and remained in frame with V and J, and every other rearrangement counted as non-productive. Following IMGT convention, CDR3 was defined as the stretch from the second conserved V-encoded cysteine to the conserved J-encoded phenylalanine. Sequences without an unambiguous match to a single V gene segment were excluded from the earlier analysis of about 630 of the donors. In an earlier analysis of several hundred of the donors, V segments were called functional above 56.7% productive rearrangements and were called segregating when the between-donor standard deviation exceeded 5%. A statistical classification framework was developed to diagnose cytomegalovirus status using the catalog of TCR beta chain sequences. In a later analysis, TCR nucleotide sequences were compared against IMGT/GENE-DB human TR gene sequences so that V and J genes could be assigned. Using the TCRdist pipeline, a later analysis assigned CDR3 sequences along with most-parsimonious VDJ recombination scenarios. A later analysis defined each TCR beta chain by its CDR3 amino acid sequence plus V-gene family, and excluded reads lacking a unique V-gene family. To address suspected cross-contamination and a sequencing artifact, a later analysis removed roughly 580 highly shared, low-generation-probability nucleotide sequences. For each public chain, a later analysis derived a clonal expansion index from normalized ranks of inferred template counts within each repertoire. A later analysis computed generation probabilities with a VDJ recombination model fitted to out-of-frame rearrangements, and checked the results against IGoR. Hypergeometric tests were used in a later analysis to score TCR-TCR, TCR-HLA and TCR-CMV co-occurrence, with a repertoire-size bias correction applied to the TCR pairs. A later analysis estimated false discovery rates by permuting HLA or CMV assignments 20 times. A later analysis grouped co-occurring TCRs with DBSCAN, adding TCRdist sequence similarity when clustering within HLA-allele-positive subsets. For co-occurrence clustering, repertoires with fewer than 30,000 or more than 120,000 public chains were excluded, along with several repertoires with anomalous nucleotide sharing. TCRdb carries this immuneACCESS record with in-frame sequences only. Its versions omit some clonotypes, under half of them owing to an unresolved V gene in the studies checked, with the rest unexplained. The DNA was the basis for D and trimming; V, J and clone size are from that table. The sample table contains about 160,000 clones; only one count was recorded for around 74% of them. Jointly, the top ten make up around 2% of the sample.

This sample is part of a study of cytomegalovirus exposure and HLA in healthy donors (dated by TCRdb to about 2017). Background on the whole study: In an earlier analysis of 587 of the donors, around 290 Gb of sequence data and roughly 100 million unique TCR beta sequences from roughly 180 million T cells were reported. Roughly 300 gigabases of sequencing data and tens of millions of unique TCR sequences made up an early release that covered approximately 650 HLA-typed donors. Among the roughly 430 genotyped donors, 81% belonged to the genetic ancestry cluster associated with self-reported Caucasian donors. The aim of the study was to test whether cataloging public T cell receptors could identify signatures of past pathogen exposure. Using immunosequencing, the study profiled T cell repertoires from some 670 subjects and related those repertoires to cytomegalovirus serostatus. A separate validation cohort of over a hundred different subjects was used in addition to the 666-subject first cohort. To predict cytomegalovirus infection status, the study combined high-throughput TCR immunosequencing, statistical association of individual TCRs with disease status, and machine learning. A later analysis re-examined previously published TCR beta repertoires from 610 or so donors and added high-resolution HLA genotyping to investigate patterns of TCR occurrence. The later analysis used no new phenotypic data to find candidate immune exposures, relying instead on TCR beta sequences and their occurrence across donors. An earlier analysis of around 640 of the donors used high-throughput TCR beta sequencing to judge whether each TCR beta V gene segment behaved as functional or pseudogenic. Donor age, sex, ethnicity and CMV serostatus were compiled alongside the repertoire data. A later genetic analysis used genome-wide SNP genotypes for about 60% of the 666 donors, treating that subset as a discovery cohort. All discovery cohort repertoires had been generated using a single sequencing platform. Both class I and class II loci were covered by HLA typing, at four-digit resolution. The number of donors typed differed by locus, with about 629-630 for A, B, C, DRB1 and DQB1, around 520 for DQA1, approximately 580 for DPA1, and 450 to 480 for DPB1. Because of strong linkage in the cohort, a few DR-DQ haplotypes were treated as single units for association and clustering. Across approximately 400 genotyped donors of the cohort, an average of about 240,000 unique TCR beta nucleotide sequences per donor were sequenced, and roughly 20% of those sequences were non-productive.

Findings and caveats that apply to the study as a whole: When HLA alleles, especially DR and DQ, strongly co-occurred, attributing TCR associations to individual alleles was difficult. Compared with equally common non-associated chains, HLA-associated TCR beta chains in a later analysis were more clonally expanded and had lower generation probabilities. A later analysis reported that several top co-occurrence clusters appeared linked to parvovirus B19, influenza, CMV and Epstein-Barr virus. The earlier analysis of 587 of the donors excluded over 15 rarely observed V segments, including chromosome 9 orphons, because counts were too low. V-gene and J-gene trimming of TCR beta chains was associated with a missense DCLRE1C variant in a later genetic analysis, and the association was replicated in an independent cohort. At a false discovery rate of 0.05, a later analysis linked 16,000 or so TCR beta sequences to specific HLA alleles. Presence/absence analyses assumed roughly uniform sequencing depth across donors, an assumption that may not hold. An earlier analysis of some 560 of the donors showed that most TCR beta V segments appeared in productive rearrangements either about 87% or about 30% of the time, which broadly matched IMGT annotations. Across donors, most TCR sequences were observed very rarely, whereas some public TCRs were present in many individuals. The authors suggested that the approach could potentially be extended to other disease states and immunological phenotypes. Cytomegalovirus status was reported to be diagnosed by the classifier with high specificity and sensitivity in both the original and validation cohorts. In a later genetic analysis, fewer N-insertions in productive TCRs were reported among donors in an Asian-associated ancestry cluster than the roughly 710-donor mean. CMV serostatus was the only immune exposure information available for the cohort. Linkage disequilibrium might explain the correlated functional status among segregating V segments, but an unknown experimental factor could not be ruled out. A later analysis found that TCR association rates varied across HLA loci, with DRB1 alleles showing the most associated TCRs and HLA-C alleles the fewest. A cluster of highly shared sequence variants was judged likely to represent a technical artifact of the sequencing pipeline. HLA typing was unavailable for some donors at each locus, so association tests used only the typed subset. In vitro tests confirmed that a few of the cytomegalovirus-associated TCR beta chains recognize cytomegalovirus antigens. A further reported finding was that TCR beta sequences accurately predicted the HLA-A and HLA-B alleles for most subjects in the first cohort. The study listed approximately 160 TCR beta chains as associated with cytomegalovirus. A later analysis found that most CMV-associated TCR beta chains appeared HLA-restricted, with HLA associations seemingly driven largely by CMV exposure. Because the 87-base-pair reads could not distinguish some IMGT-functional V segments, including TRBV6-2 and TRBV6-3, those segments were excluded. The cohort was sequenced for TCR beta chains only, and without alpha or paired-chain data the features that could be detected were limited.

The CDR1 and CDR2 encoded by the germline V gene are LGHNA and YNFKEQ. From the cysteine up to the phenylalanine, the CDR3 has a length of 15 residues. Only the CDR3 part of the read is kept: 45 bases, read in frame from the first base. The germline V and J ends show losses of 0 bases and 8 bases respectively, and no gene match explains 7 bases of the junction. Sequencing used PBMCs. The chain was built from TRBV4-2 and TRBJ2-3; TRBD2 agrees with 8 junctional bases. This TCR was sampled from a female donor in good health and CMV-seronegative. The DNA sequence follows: TGTGCCAGCAGCCAAGAGAGCGGGAGAACCGGTACGCAGTATTTT. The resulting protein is CASSQESGRTGTQYF.